The 19 T cell receptor beta chains reported below all come from one sample, sequenced in a study of T cell changes during pregnancy in multiple sclerosis. Generated by immunoSEQ multiplex PCR, the TCRdb table keeps only in-frame clones and is missing some. The profile shows some 60,000 clones, 90% of them singletons. Specimen: peripheral blood, collected in the first trimester of pregnancy. The receptors here all came from a female donor in good health, enrolled as a control in a pregnancy study.

This chain connects TRBV28 to TRBJ2-3; 9 bases are a match to TRBD2. Trimming removed 7 bases from V and 1 base from J; junction bases left unmatched: 12. CDR1 MDHEN and CDR2 SYDVKM come from the germline V gene. This CDR3 region has 17 residues. In nucleotides, the CDR3 is TGTGCCAGCATTAGGGGTGGGACTAGCCGGGGCACAGATACGCAGTATTTT. Protein product: CASIRGGTSRGTDTQYF.

The chain uses TRBV7-6 and TRBJ2-3; 7 bases map to TRBD2. Losses at the gene ends were 4 bases for V and 2 bases for J; bases not matched to a gene: 9. Germline lookup yields CDR1 SGHVS and CDR2 FNYEAQ. CDR3 length: 16 amino acids. The CDR3 loop reads CASSSQPGTNTDTQYF. CDR3 DNA: TGTGCCAGCAGCTCCCAGCCGGGGACTAACACAGATACGCAGTATTTT.

There are a few counts of this clone. The chain carries TRBV18 and TRBJ2-3, with 8 bases that match TRBD2. This CDR3 contains 17 residues. The V gene end was trimmed by 6 bases and the J gene end by 0 bases; junction bases not matched to a gene: 11. The germline CDR1 and CDR2 sequences are KGHSH and LQKENI. The CDR3 reads CASSQIRRLASTDTQYF. CDR3 nucleotides: TGTGCCAGCTCCCAAATCCGGCGACTAGCGAGCACAGATACGCAGTATTTT.

The gene calls are TRBV21-1 and TRBJ2-7; the table's D call, TRBD2, has no DNA check behind it. TRBV21-1 is a documented pseudogene. The CDR3 spans 15 residues. DNA of the CDR3: TGTGCCAGCAGCAAGGGGGGGACGTATTCCTACGAGCAGTACTTC. This codes for CASSKGGTYSYEQYF.

The rearrangement uses TRBV19 and TRBJ1-5, with D possibly TRBD1 on 5 matching bases. The CDR3 length is 12 residues. Deletions cut 5 bases from V and 7 bases from J, with 9 bases between. Germline loops: CDR1 LNHDA, CDR2 SQIVND (reference sequence). In DNA form, the CDR3 reads TGTGCCAGTAGTGGCGGGGACCAGCCCCAGCATTTT. Protein sequence: CASSGGDQPQHF. Based on the CDR3 plus reference TRBV19 and TRBJ1-5, the full variable domain is DGGITQSPKYLFRKEGQNVTLSCEQNLNHDAMYWYRQDPGQGLRLIYYSQIVNDFQKGDIAEGYSVSREKKESFPLTVTSAQKNPTAFYLCASSGGDQPQHFGDGTRLSIL.

The V gene is TRBV5-1, the J gene TRBJ1-2; tentative D call: TRBD1 (5 bases). Germline CDR1 SGHRS, CDR2 YFSETQ. The V end was cut by 0 bases, the J end by 4 bases, with 16 bases between. This CDR3 has 16 amino acids. CDR3 nucleotides: TGCGCCAGCAGCTTGGCTCCTCACCAGGGTTTCTATGGCTACACCTTC. Protein: CASSLAPHQGFYGYTF.

The gene calls are TRBV9 and TRBJ2-3, with 8 bases aligning to TRBD2. CDR3 size: 15 residues. Losses at the gene ends were 4 bases for V and 0 bases for J; bases not matched to a gene: 4. Germline V lookup: CDR1 SGDLS, CDR2 YYNGEE. The CDR3 nucleotides are TGTGCCAGCAGCCCATCTAGCGGGAGCACAGATACGCAGTATTTT. Translating gives CASSPSSGSTDTQYF.

V and J are TRBV6-5 and TRBJ2-3; D uncertain. Trimming left V 5 bases short and J 3 bases short, with 9 bases between. This CDR3 is 13 amino acids long. Germline V gene sequence: CDR1 MNHEY, CDR2 SVGAGI. The CDR3 DNA reads as TGTGCCAGCAGTCCGACTGTGACAGATACGCAGTATTTT. Translating gives CASSPTVTDTQYF.

The genes are TRBV9 and TRBJ1-6; 11 bases are a match to TRBD1. The CDR3 is 17 residues long. CDR1 and CDR2 (germline): SGDLS, YYNGEE. V shed 4 bases and J 10 bases; nucleotides not matched to a gene: 13. CDR3 DNA sequence: TGTGCCAGCAGCACTGGACAGGGGGCCCAGCCGAGGTCACCCCTCCACTTT. Its protein is CASSTGQGAQPRSPLHF.

The V call is TRBV2, the J call TRBJ2-7, with a weak D call TRBD2 (6 bases). From germline, CDR1 is SNHLY and CDR2 FYNNEI. V lost 5 bases to trimming and J lost 0 bases, with 11 bases between them. The CDR3 runs 14 residues. This CDR3 is CASSWDGSSYEQYF. DNA of the CDR3: TGTGCCAGCAGTTGGGACGGGAGCTCCTACGAGCAGTACTTC.

The rearrangement uses TRBV7-9 and TRBJ2-7, with 7 bases that match TRBD1. CDR1 is SEHNR and CDR2 is FQNEAQ in the germline V gene (reference sequence). The V segment lost 5 bases and the J segment 7 bases; nucleotides outside the gene matches: 14. CDR3 length: 15 residues. The CDR3: CASSQGEPAALEQYF. The CDR3 DNA sequence: TGTGCCAGCAGCCAGGGGGAGCCTGCAGCTTTGGAGCAGTACTTC.

The J gene is TRBJ2-7, the V gene TRBV19; unclear D gene. The length of the CDR3 is 12 residues. V was trimmed by 3 bases and J by 6 bases, leaving 9 bases between them. CDR1 LNHDA and CDR2 SQIVND come from the germline V gene (reference sequence). In nucleotides, the CDR3 is TGTGCCAGTAGTATTGGCAGAACCGAGCAGTACTTC. As protein: CASSIGRTEQYF.

This chain uses TRBV7-2 with TRBJ2-2; D is unresolved. The V and J ends lost 5 bases and 5 bases respectively, with 9 bases between them. CDR1 is SGHTA and CDR2 is FQGNSA in the germline V gene. This CDR3 is 13 amino acids long. The CDR3: CASSPTLTGELFF. CDR3 in DNA: TGTGCCAGCAGCCCCACATTAACCGGGGAGCTGTTTTTT.

The J gene is TRBJ1-4, the V gene TRBV9; D may be TRBD1 (5 bases). The CDR3 covers 15 residues. The V end was cut by 4 bases, the J end by 3 bases, with 13 bases between. Germline V lookup: CDR1 SGDLS, CDR2 YYNGEE. The CDR3 region is CASSSRGVANEKLFF. In nucleotides, the CDR3 is TGTGCCAGCAGCTCCCGGGGGGTGGCTAATGAAAAACTGTTTTTT.

This clone was seen ten or more times. The chain links TRBV6-4 to TRBJ2-2, with TRBD1 as a possible D gene (5 bases). Trimming took 3 bases from V and 3 from J, leaving 11 bases between them. CDR3 size: 15 residues. CDR1 is MRHNA, CDR2 SNTAGT, per germline. CDR3 bases: TGTGCCAGCAGTGATAGGGGCGGTGACACCGGGGAGCTGTTTTTT. This encodes CASSDRGGDTGELFF.

The chain joins TRBV7-2 to TRBJ2-3, with no clear D. CDR1 and CDR2 from the germline V gene are SGHTA and FQGNSA. The length of the CDR3 is 17 residues. The ends were cut back, 5 bases at V and 2 bases at J, with 20 bases in the middle. The CDR3 DNA sequence: TGTGCCAGCAGCACTTATTTATCCCTCGAAGACACAGATACGCAGTATTTT. It codes for CASSTYLSLEDTDTQYF. Looking up the rest from reference TRBV7-2 and TRBJ2-3 gives the full variable domain: GAGVSQSPSNKVTEKGKDVELRCDPISGHTALYWYRQSLGQGLEFLIYFQGNSAPDKSGLPSDRFSAERTGGSVSTLTIQRTQQEDSAVYLCASSTYLSLEDTDTQYFGPGTRLTVL.

J is TRBJ1-1 and V is TRBV9; 9 nucleotides agree with TRBD1. After removal of 4 bases from V and 0 bases from J, the junction contained 7 bases not matched to a gene. Germline-derived CDR1 and CDR2 are SGDLS and YYNGEE. CDR3 length: 16 residues. CDR3 sequence (DNA): TGTGCCAGCAGCCCAGGGACAGGGTATATGAACACTGAAGCTTTCTTT. Translated: CASSPGTGYMNTEAFF.

This clone was counted between two and nine times. The chain joins TRBV2 to TRBJ1-1; D may be TRBD1 (5 bases). There are 13 residues in the CDR3. Trimming pared 8 bases from V and 1 base from J, leaving 11 bases between. Looked up from germline, CDR1 is SNHLY and CDR2 is FYNNEI. CDR3 loop: CASADSSNTEAFF. CDR3 nucleotides: TGTGCCAGCGCTGACAGCTCGAACACTGAAGCTTTCTTT.

J is TRBJ1-2 and V is TRBV6-4; TRBD1 matches 10 bases. Germline V gives CDR1 MRHNA, CDR2 SNTAGT. V trimming: 10 bases; J trimming: 3 bases; junction bases outside the gene matches: 11. The CDR3 extends over 15 amino acids. CDR3 amino acids: CATWEGTGEDYGYTF. DNA of the CDR3: TGTGCCACATGGGAAGGGACAGGGGAGGACTATGGCTACACCTTC.